This T cell receptor beta chain was profiled in a study of blood T cells in healthy people across ages. A second about 6 to 11 cycle PCR used barcoded and J-beta primers. TCRdb recomputed calls from the 5' RACE reads with MiXCR, one row per CDR3 protein. The sample includes about 1.6 million distinct CDR3 sequences, almost 35% seen only once; the top ten take around 11%. Drawn from each donor were ten milliliters of peripheral blood. Per sample, a minimum of 7 million PBMCs were isolated. The study's findings and limits: While age rose, TCR beta diversity per million T cells dropped in a roughly linear way.

This clonotype was observed a few times. The target antigen is unknown. The clonotype originates from a woman in her 30s in good health. The sample taken for sequencing was blood.

The CDR3 is CASSSAVGGPYEQYF. The CDR3 DNA reads as TGCGCCAGCAGCTCCGCGGTTGGGGGACCCTACGAGCAGTACTTC. The chain recombines TRBV5-1 with TRBJ2-7; D tentatively reads TRBD1 or TRBD2 (5 bases each). The CDR3 covers 15 residues. The V and J ends lost 3 bases and 2 bases respectively, with 15 bases between them. Germline V gene sequence: CDR1 SGHRS, CDR2 YFSETQ.